The rows below give T cell receptor beta chains drawn from one sample of a study of blood T cell repertoires in COVID-19. Generated by immunoSEQ multiplex PCR, the TCRdb table keeps only in-frame clones and is missing some. The data contain about 160,000 clones, roughly 93% of them seen just once; the ten biggest clones take up roughly 2.3%. Sequencing was done on a sample of peripheral blood. The receptors were sampled from a man aged 18 to 29 with acute or convalescent COVID-19. Both conserved end residues are part of each CDR3. The D gene is left open where the match is weak. Size tells how often a clone was seen (once, few, many) or the class of an expanded clone, and some rows leave it out.

d_gene,j_gene,v_gene,abundance,CDR3nt,CDR3aa
TRBD1,TRBJ2-5,TRBV27,-,TGTGCCAGCAGAACGGGACAGGGGAGGGAGACCCAGTACTTC,CASRTGQGRETQYF
TRBD2,TRBJ2-3,TRBV7-2,-,TGTGCCAGCAGCTTAGAAGGCGCTAGCGGGAGACGGGCAGATACGCAGTATTTT,CASSLEGASGRRADTQYF
-,TRBJ1-1,TRBV25-1,-,TGTGCCAGCAGTGATGAACGGGGAACTGAAGCTTTCTTT,CASSDERGTEAFF
-,TRBJ1-2,TRBV18,-,TGTGCCAGCTCACCGGCGGGGCTTAACTATGGCTACACCTTC,CASSPAGLNYGYTF
TRBD1,TRBJ2-3,TRBV10-2,-,TGCGCCAGCAGTGAGCTGGGACAGGGGGCTACTGATACGCAGTATTTT,CASSELGQGATDTQYF
TRBD1,TRBJ2-2,TRBV6-5,-,TGTGCCAGCAGTTACGCACAGGGGGCTACCGGGGAGCTGTTTTTT,CASSYAQGATGELFF
-,TRBJ2-1,TRBV4-1,-,TGCGCCAGCAGCCAAGATGGACAGAAATACAATGAGCAGTTCTTC,CASSQDGQKYNEQFF
-,TRBJ1-1,TRBV29-1,-,TGCAGCGTTGAAGGGCCTTACACTGAAGCTTTCTTT,CSVEGPYTEAFF
-,TRBJ2-5,TRBV5-6,-,TGTGCCAGCAGATCCGGTCCTAAGACCCAGTACTTC,CASRSGPKTQYF
TRBD1,TRBJ1-1,TRBV5-5,once,TGTGCCAGCAGCTTGGGACAGGGGGGAACTGAAGCTTTCTTT,CASSLGQGGTEAFF
-,TRBJ2-1,TRBV11-2,-,TGTGCCAGCAGCTCAGAACTATACAATGAGCAGTTCTTC,CASSSELYNEQFF
-,TRBJ2-1,TRBV5-1,-,TGCGCCAGCAGCCCTCCGGGGGAGGTTGAGCAGTTCTTC,CASSPPGEVEQFF
-,TRBJ1-2,TRBV10-1,-,TGCGCCAGCAGTTACAGGGCTAACTATGGCTACACCTTC,CASSYRANYGYTF
TRBD1,TRBJ1-2,TRBV4-2,-,TGTGCCAGCAGCCAAAAGATCGCCGGGGGACAGGGGGTTCCCTACACCTTC,CASSQKIAGGQGVPYTF
-,TRBJ1-1,TRBV4-1,-,TGCGCCAGCAGCCAAGAAGGTACAGCTTTGAACACTGAAGCTTTCTTT,CASSQEGTALNTEAFF
TRBD2,TRBJ2-1,TRBV19,once,TGTGCCAGTAGTATAATTTTGATGAGGGTAGCGGGAGTCAATGAGCAGTTCTTC,CASSIILMRVAGVNEQFF
-,TRBJ2-1,TRBV3-1/TRBV3-2,once,TGTGCCAGCAGCCAAAGCCAGGGTGAGCAGTTCTTC,CASSQSQGEQFF
-,TRBJ2-1,TRBV10-1,-,TGCGCCAGCAGTGTAAACTACAATGAGCAGTTCTTC,CASSVNYNEQFF
TRBD2,TRBJ2-6,TRBV5-4,-,TGTGCCAGCAGCTTGCCAGGGAGGGCTGGGGCCAACGTCCTGACTTTC,CASSLPGRAGANVLTF
TRBD1,TRBJ1-1,TRBV7-9,-,TGTGCCAGCAGCCCCAGACAGGGAGGTGAAAACACTGAAGCTTTCTTT,CASSPRQGGENTEAFF
-,TRBJ1-2,TRBV3-1/TRBV3-2,-,TGTGCCAGCAGCCAAGATTCTCGGGGGGCGAATGGCTACACCTTC,CASSQDSRGANGYTF